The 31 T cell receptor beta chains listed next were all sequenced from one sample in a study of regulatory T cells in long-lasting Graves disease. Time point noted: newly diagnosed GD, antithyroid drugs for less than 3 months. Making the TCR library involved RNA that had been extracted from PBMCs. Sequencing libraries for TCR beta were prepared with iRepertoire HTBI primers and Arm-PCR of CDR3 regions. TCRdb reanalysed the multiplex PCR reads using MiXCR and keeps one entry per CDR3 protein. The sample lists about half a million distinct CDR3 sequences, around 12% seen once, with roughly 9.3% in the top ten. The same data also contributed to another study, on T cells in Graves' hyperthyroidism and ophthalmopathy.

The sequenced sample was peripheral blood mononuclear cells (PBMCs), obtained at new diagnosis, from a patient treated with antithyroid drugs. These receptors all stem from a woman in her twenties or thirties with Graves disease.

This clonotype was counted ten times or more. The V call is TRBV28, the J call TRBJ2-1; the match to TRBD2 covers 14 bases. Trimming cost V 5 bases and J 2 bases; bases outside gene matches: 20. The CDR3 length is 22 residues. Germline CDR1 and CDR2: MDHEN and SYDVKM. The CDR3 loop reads CASSPGGSPGTSGSFPYNEQFF. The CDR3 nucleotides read TGTGCCAGCAGTCCGGGGGGCAGCCCCGGGACTAGCGGGAGTTTTCCCTACAATGAGCAGTTCTTC.

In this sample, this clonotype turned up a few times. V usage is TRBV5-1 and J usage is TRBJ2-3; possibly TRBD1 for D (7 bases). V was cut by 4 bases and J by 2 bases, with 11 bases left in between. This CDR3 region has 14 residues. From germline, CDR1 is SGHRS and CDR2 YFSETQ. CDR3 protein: CASSAGQTTDTQYF. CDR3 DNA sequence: TGCGCCAGCAGCGCGGGACAGACCACAGATACGCAGTATTTT. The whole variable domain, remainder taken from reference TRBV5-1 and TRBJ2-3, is KAGVTQTPRYLIKTRGQQVTLSCSPISGHRSVSWYQQTPGQGLQFLFEYFSETQRNKGNFPGRFSGRQFSNSRSEMNVSTLELGDSALYLCASSAGQTTDTQYFGPGTRLTVL.

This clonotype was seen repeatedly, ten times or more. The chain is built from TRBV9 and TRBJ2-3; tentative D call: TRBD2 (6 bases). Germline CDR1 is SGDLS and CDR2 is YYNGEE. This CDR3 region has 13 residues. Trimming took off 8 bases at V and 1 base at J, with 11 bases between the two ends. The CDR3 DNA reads TGTGCCAGTGGGCGGGATCGCACAGATACGCAGTATTTT. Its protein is CASGRDRTDTQYF.

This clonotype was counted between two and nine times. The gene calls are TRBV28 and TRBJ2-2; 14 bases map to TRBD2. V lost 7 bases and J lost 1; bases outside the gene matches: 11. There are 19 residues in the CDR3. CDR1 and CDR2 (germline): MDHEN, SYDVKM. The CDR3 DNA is TGTGCCAGCACCCACCTCATTGGACTAGCGGGAGGGAACACCGGGGAGCTGTTTTTT. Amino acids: CASTHLIGLAGGNTGELFF. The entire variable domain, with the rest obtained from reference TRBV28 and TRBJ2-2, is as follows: DVKVTQSSRYLVKRTGEKVFLECVQDMDHENMFWYRQDPGLGLRLIYFSYDVKMKEKGDIPEGYSVSREKKERFSLILESASTNQTSMYLCASTHLIGLAGGNTGELFFGEGSRLTVL.

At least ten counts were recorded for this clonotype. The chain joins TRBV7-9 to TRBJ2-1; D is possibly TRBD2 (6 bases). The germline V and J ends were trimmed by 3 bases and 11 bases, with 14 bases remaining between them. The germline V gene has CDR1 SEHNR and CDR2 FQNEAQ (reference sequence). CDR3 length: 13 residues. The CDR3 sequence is CASSFTSTTKQFF. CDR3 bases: TGTGCCAGCAGCTTCACTAGCACGACTAAGCAGTTCTTC.

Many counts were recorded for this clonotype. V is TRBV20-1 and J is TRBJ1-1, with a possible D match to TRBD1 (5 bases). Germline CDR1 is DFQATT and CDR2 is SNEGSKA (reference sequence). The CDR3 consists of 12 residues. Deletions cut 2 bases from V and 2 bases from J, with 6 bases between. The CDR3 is CSARQGNTEAFF. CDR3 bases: TGCAGTGCTAGACAGGGAAACACTGAAGCTTTCTTT.

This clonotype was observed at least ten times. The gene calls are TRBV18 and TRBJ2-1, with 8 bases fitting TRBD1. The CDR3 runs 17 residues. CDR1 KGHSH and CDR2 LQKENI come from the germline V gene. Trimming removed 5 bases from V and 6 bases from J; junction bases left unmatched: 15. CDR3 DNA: TGTGCCAGCTCAGTACGACCCGCGACAGGGGCAGGCAATGAGCAGTTCTTC. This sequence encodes CASSVRPATGAGNEQFF.

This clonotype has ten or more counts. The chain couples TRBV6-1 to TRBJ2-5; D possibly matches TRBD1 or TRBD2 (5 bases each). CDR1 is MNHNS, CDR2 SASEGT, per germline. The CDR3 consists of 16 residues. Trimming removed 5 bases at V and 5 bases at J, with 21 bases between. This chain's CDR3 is CASSPPGTSGAETQYF. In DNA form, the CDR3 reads TGTGCCAGCAGTCCACCCGGGACGTCTGGCGCGGAGACCCAGTACTTC.

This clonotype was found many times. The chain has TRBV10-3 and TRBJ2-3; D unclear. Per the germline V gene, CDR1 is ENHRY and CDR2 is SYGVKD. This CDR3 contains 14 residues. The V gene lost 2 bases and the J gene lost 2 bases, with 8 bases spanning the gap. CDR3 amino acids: CAISEKYFTDTQYF. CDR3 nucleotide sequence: TGTGCCATCAGTGAGAAATACTTCACAGATACGCAGTATTTT.

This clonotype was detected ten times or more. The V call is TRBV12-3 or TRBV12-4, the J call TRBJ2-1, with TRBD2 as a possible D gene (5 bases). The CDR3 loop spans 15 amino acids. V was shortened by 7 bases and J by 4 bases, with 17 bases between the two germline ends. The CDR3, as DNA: TGTGCCAGCACCGGAAGCCCGGGGAAATACAATGAGCAGTTCTTC. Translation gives CASTGSPGKYNEQFF.

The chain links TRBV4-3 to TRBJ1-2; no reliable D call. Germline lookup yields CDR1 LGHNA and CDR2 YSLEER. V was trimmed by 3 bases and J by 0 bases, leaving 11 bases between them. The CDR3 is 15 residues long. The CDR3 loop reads CASSHGTLPNYGYTF. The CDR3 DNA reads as TGCGCCAGCAGCCATGGTACATTACCTAACTATGGCTACACCTTC.

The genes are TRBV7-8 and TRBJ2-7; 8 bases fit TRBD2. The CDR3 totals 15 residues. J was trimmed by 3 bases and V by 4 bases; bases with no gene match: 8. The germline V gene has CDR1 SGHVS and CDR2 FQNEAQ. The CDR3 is CASSSTPGGVYEQYF. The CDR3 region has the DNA TGTGCCAGCAGCTCTACGCCGGGGGGGGTCTACGAGCAGTACTTC.

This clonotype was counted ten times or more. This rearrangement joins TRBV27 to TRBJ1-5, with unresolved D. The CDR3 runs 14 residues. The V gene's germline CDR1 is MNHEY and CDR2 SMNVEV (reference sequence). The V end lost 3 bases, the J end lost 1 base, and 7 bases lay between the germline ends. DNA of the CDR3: TGTGCCAGCAGTTTTGTAGGAAGCAATCAGCCCCAGCATTTT. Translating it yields CASSFVGSNQPQHF.

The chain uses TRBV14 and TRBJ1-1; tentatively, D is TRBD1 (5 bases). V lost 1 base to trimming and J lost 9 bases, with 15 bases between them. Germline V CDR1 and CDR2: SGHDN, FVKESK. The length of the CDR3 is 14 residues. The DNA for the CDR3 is TGTGCCAGCAGCCAAGTTGGGGGAAGGAGAAAAGCTTTCTTT. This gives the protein CASSQVGGRRKAFF.

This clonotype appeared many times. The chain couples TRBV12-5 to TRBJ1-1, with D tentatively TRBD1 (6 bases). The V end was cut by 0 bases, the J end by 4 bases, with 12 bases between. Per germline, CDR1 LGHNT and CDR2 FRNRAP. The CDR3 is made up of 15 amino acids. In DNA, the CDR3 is TGTGCTAGTGGTTTGGTTGAGGGGGGAACCACTGAAGCTTTCTTT. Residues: CASGLVEGGTTEAFF.

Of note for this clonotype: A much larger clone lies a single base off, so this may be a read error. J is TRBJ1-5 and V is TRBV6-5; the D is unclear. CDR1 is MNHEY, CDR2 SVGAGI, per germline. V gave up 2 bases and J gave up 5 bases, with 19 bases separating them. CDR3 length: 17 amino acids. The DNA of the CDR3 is TGTGCCAGCAGTTACAGTCCCCCACAGAGACGCGATCAGCCCCAGCATTTT. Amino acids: CASSYSPPQRRDQPQHF.

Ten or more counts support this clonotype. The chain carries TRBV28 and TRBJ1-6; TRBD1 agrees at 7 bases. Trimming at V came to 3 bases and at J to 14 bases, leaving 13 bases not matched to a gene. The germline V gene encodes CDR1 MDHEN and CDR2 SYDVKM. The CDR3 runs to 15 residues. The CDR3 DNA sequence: TGTGCCAGCAGTTTGACAGGGTACGAGGGTAGGGCCCTCCACTTT. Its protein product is CASSLTGYEGRALHF.

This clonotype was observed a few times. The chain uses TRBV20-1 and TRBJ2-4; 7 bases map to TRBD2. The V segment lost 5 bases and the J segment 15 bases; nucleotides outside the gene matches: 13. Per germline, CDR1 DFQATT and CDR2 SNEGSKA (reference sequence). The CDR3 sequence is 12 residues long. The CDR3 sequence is CSAPWGGTDRYF. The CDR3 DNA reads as TGCAGTGCTCCGTGGGGGGGTACAGACCGGTACTTC.

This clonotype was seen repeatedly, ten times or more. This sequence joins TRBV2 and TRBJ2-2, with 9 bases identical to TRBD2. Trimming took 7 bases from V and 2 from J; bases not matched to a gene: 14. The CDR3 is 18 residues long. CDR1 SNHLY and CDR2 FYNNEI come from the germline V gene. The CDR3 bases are TGTGCCAGCAAGATGGGCCTAGCGGGATCCGTTAACACCGGGGAGCTGTTTTTT. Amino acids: CASKMGLAGSVNTGELFF.

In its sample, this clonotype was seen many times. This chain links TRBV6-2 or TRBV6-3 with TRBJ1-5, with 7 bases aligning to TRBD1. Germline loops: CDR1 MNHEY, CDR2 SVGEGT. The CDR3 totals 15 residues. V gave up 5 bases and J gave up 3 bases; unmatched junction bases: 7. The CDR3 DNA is TGTGCCAGCAGTCCGGACAGGAGATTCAATCAGCCCCAGCATTTT. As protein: CASSPDRRFNQPQHF.

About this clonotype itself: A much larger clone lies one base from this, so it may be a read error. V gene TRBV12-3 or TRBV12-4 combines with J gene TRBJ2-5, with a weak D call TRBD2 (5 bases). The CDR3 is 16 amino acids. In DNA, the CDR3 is TGTGCCAGCAGCCCCGCTTTTACCGACCCGAGGGAGACCCAGCACTTC. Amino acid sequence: CASSPAFTDPRETQHF.

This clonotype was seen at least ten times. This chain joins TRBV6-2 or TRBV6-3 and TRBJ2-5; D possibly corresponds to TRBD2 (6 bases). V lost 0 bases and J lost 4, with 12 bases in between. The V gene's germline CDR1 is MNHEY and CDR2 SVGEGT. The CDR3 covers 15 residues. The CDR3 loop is CASSYSGLARETQYF. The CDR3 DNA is TGTGCCAGCAGTTACTCGGGCCTAGCGAGAGAGACCCAGTACTTC.

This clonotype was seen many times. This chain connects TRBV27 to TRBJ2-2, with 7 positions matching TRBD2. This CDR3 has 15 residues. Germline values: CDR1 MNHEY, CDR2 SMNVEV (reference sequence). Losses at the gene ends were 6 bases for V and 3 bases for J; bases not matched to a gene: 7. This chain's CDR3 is CASRLGTTYTGELFF. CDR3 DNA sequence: TGTGCCAGCAGACTCGGGACTACTTACACCGGGGAGCTGTTTTTT.

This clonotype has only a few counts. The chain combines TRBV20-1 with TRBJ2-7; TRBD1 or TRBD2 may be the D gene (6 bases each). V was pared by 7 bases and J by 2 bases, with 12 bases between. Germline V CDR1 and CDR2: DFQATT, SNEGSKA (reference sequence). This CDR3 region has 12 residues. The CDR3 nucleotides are TGCAGTGTCCGGGGGCGAGCCTACGAGCAGTACTTC. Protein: CSVRGRAYEQYF.

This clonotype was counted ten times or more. CDR3 amino acids: CASSLSLGDGYTF. In DNA, the CDR3 is TGTGCCAGCAGTTTATCCCTTGGGGACGGCTACACCTTC. The genes are TRBV28 and TRBJ1-2; TRBD1 might be the D (5 bases). CDR1 MDHEN and CDR2 SYDVKM come from the germline V gene. V was cut by 1 base and J by 8 bases, with 11 bases left in between. The CDR3 runs to 13 residues.

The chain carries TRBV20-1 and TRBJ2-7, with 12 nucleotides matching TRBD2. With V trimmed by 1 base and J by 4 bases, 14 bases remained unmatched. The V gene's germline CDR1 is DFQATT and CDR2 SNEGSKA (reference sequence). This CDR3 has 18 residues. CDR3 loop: CSARVGLAGPIVTYEQYF. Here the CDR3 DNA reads TGCAGTGCTAGAGTGGGACTAGCGGGCCCGATAGTTACTTACGAGCAGTACTTC.

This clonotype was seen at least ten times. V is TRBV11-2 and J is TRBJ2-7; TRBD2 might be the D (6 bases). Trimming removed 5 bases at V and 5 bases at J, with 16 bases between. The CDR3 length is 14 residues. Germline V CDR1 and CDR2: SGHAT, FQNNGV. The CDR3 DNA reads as TGTGCCAGCAGCCCCGGGGCGGGATTCCACGAGCAGTACTTC. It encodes CASSPGAGFHEQYF. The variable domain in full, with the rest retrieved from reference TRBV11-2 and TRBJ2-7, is EAGVAQSPRYKIIEKRQSVAFWCNPISGHATLYWYQQILGQGPKLLIQFQNNGVVDDSQLPKDRFSAERLKGVDSTLKIQPAKLEDSAVYLCASSPGAGFHEQYFGPGTRLTVT.

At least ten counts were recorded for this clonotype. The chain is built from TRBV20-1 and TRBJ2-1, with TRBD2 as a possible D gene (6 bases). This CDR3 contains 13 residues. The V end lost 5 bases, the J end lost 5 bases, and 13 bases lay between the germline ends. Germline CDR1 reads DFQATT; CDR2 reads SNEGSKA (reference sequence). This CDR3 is CSAPTGGNNEQFF. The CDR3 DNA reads TGCAGTGCTCCCACTGGAGGGAACAATGAGCAGTTCTTC.

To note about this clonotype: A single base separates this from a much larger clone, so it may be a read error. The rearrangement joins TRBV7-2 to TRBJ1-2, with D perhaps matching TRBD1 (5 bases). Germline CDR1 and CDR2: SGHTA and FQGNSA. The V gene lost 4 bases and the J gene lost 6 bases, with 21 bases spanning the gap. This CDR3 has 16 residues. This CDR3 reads CASSSRGFGRGDGYTF. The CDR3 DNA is TGTGCCAGCAGCTCTCGAGGGTTCGGACGGGGCGATGGCTACACCTTC.

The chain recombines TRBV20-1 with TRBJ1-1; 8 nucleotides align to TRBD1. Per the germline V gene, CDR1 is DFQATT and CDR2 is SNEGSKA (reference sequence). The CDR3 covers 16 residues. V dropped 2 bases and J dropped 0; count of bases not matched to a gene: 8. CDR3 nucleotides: TGCAGTGCTAGATCGGGACAGGCAGATATGAACACTGAAGCTTTCTTT. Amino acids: CSARSGQADMNTEAFF.

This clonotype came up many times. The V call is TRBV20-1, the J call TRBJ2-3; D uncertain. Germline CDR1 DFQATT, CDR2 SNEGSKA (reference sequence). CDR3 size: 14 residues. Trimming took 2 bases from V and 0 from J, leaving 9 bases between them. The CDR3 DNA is TGCAGTGCTAGATTCGGAGTAAGCACAGATACGCAGTATTTT. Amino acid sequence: CSARFGVSTDTQYF.